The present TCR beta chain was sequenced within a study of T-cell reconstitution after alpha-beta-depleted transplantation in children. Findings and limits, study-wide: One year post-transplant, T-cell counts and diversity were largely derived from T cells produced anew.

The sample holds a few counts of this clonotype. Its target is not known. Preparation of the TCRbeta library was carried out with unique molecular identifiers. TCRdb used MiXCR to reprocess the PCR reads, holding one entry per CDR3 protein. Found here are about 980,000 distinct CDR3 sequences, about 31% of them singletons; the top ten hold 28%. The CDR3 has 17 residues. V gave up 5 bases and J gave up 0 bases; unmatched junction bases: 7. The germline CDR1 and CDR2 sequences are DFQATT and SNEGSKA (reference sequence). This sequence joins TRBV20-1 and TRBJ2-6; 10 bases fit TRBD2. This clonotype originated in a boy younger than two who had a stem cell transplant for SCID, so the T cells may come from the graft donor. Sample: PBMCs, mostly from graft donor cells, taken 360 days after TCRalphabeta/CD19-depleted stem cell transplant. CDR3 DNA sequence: TGCAGTGCTCCTTTAGCGGGGGGCTCCTCTGGGGCCAACGTCCTGACTTTC. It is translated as CSAPLAGGSSGANVLTF.